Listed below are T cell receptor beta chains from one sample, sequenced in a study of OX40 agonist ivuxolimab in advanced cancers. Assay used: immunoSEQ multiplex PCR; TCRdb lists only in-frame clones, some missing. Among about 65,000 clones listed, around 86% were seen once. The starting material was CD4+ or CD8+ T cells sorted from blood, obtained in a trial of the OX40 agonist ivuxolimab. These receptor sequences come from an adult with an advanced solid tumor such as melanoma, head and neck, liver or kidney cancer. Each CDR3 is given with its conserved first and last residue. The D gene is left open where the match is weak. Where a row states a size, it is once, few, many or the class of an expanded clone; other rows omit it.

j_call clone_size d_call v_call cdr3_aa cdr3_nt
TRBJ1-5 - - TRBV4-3 CASSQGVYQPQHF TGCGCCAGCAGCCAAGGGGTGTATCAGCCCCAGCATTTT
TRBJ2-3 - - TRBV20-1 CSAMKGTQYF TGCAGTGCTATGAAAGGAACGCAGTATTTT
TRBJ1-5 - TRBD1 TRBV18 CASSPATGVGQPQHF TGTGCCAGCTCACCCGCGACAGGGGTTGGTCAGCCCCAGCATTTT
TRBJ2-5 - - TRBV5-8 CASSTRTGREETQYF TGTGCCAGCAGCACCCGGACAGGGCGGGAGGAGACCCAGTACTTC
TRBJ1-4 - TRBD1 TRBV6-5 CASSPVPGQGKTLF TGTGCCAGCAGCCCCGTCCCGGGACAGGGAAAAACGCTTTTT
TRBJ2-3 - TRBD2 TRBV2 CASGTSGGVADTQYF TGTGCCAGCGGGACTAGCGGGGGGGTTGCAGATACGCAGTATTTT
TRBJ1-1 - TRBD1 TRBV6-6 CASSSSQGASNTEAFF TGTGCCAGCAGCTCATCACAGGGGGCTTCGAACACTGAAGCTTTCTTT
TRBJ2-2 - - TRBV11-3 CASSYDGTGELFF TGTGCCAGCAGCTATGACGGTACCGGGGAGCTGTTTTTT
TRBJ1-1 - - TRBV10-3 CAISALTGRTEAFF TGTGCCATCAGTGCCTTAACAGGGAGAACTGAAGCTTTCTTT
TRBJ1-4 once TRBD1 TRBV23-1 CASSQFKLAGQATNEKLFF TGCGCCAGCAGTCAATTTAAGTTGGCGGGACAGGCAACTAATGAAAAACTGTTTTTT
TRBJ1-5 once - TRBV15 CASQRYSNQPQHF TGTGCCAGCCAGAGATATAGCAATCAGCCCCAGCATTTT
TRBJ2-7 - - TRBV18 CASSPPGSRSYEQYF TGTGCCAGCTCACCCCCTGGCTCGAGGAGCTACGAGCAGTACTTC
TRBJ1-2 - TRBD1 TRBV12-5 CASGSRTGTYGYTF TGTGCTAGTGGGTCCCGGACAGGGACCTATGGCTACACCTTC
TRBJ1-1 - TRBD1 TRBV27 CASSLRGEGATEAFF TGTGCCAGCAGTTTAAGGGGGGAGGGGGCCACTGAAGCTTTCTTT
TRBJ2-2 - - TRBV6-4 CASSDGHGGTGELFF TGTGCCAGCAGTGACGGACATGGGGGGACCGGGGAGCTGTTTTTT
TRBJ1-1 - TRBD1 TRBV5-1 CASSLEGQGEREAFF TGCGCCAGCAGCTTGGAAGGGCAGGGGGAGAGGGAAGCTTTCTTT
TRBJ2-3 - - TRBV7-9 CASSNQDLDTQYF TGTGCCTCCTCCAACCAGGATCTGGATACGCAGTATTTT
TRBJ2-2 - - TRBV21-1 CASSNSGTANTGELFF TGTGCCAGCAGCAATTCCGGGACAGCGAACACCGGGGAGCTGTTTTTT
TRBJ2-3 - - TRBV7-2 CASTKGGRGAADTQYF TGTGCCAGCACAAAAGGGGGTCGGGGGGCCGCAGATACGCAGTATTTT
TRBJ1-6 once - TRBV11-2 CASSTSYNSPLHF TGTGCCAGCAGTACCTCCTATAATTCACCCCTCCACTTT
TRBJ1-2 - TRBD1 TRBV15 CATSSPDRGAGYGYTF TGTGCCACCAGCAGCCCCGACAGGGGAGCGGGGTATGGCTACACCTTC
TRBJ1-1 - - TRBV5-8 CASNRVNTEAFF TGTGCCAGCAACAGGGTTAACACTGAAGCTTTCTTT
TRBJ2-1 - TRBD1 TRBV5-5 CASSSSTGELLEQFF TGTGCCAGCAGCTCGTCGACAGGGGAACTGCTCGAGCAGTTCTTC
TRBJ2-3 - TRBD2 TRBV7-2 CASSIGEGPTDTQYF TGTGCCAGCAGTATAGGGGAGGGACCCACAGATACGCAGTATTTT
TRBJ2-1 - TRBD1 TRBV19 CASSIPDRGFIDEQFF TGTGCCAGTAGTATCCCGGACAGGGGATTTATCGATGAGCAGTTCTTC
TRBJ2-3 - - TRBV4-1 CASSQGLDWLSTDTQYF TGCGCCAGCAGCCAAGGTCTTGACTGGCTTAGCACAGATACGCAGTATTTT
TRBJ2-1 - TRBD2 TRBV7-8 CASSLRTSGYNEQFF TGTGCCAGCAGCTTAAGGACTAGCGGGTACAATGAGCAGTTCTTC
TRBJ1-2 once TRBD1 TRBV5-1 CASSSGQERVNYGYTF TGCGCCAGCAGCTCAGGACAGGAGAGGGTAAACTATGGCTACACCTTC
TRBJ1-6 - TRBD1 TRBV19 CASSVRGQNSPLHF TGTGCCAGTAGTGTCAGGGGGCAAAATTCACCCCTCCACTTT
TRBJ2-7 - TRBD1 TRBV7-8 CASSSGQVLYEQYF TGTGCCAGCAGCTCGGGACAGGTCCTCTACGAGCAGTACTTC
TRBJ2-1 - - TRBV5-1 CASSSSQVQSYNEQFF TGCGCCAGCAGCTCCTCTCAGGTGCAAAGTTACAATGAGCAGTTCTTC
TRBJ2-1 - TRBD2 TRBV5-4 CASRPRLAGDNEQFF TGTGCCAGCAGACCTAGACTAGCGGGCGACAATGAGCAGTTCTTC
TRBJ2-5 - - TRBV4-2 CASSEVADQETQYF TGTGCCAGCAGCGAAGTAGCGGACCAAGAGACCCAGTACTTC
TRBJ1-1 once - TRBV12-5 CASGRSGSGNTEAFF TGTGCTAGTGGTCGATCAGGTTCAGGGAACACTGAAGCTTTCTTT
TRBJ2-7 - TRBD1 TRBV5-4 CASSLAPGQGVHEQYF TGTGCCAGCAGCTTGGCCCCGGGACAGGGCGTTCACGAGCAGTACTTC